Included here is one TCR beta chain sequence, with context. The specificity of this receptor is unknown. Per-base qualities were not stored, and no clone one base away is much larger. This specimen comes from a study of blood T cell repertoires in COVID-19 (dated by TCRdb to 2019 to 2021). General notes on the study: Samples covering the acute and convalescent phases of COVID-19 were provided by collaborators in the United States, Italy and Spain. The prospective study material was composed of cDNA or gDNA derived from T cells, B-cell-depleted T cells, or PBMCs. The dataset comprised deeply sampled blood TCRbeta repertoires from subjects exposed to, actively infected with, or recovered from COVID-19. The repertoires were made available in a free public database intended to serve as a resource for research on the immune response to SARS-CoV-2. Samples came from the ongoing ImmuneRACE study (first 160 participants) plus 1,254 subjects from 6 global collaborators. The sample metadata nearly always contained a de-identified subject ID, COVID-19 status, age in years and sex. HLA class I and class II types, where available, came from metadata supplied by the sample provider rather than from assay-based typing.

CDR1 and CDR2, per the germline V gene, are SQVTM and ANQGSEA. V lost 6 bases and J lost 4 bases, and the count of bases not matched to a germline gene is 8. Counted from cysteine to phenylalanine, this CDR3 has 14 amino acids. The sequence is cut down to CDR3 DNA, 42 bases in frame from base 1. Samples from volunteer blood donors who had recovered from COVID-19 were contributed by a second Seattle source. Each collaborating institution followed its own protocols to collect whole blood in K2EDTA tubes. For TCRbeta analysis, collaborators shipped samples as frozen whole blood, isolated PBMCs, or DNA extracted from either of those sample types. The immunoSEQ Assay, a bias-controlled multiplex PCR, was used to amplify TCRbeta CDR3 regions from genomic DNA. In the original analysis: The number of nucleated cells in each sample was estimated from the amplification of reference gene primers within the assay. To quantify the absolute abundance of each unique TCRbeta CDR3 rearrangement, sequence reads were collapsed and filtered. For each sample, productive Simpson clonality was calculated as the square root of Simpson's diversity index over productive rearrangements. TCRdb retrieved this table from immuneACCESS and kept in-frame rearrangements only. Not all clones are present; in checked studies, unresolved V genes account for under half, and no reason is known for the remainder. For V, J and clone size, that table is used; D and trimming come from the DNA. The sample profile shows around 260,000 clones; about 85% of them were found once. The biggest ten clones account for under 4.5% of the sample.

Broader findings and caveats from the paper: Clinical and demographic metadata were provided uncurated, with the amount varying by source and participant.

The sequence is built from TRBV29-1 and TRBJ1-5; 8 bases in the junction line up with TRBD1. The TCR was taken from a man aged 60 to 75 who had recovered from COVID-19. Sequencing was done on a sample of peripheral blood. The CDR3 region: CSVVTGALNQPQHF. The DNA is TGCAGCGTCGTGACAGGGGCCCTAAATCAGCCCCAGCATTTT.